Following are 22 T cell receptor beta chains from one sample sequenced in a study of shared clonotypes between healthy human individuals. Only in-frame clones appear in the TCRdb table, and some are missing; sequencing was by immunoSEQ multiplex PCR. The profile shows tens of thousands of clones, around 57% of them singletons. Material for sequencing was memory CD8+ T cells sorted from blood. Subset specified: CD45RO+ cells pooled with CCR7-negative TemRA cells. These receptors came from a man aged 25 to 40 in good health.

V usage is TRBV27 and J usage is TRBJ2-6, with D perhaps TRBD1 or TRBD2 (5 bases each). The CDR3 covers 17 residues. The germline gives CDR1 MNHEY, CDR2 SMNVEV (reference sequence). Trimming left V 0 bases short and J 0 bases short, with 9 bases between. In DNA, the CDR3 is TGTGCCAGCAGTTTATCGTGGGGGAACTCTGGGGCCAACGTCCTGACTTTC. Translated, it gives CASSLSWGNSGANVLTF.

CDR3 loop: CASSVTGKNTGELFF. The CDR3 coding sequence is TGTGCCAGCAGCGTGACGGGGAAGAACACCGGGGAGCTGTTTTTT. V and J are TRBV9 and TRBJ2-2, with D tentatively TRBD2 (5 bases). The CDR3 sequence is 15 residues long. Trimming pared 2 bases from V and 1 base from J, leaving 9 bases between. In germline, CDR1 is SGDLS, CDR2 YYNGEE.

The gene calls are TRBV7-2 and TRBJ1-2; D gene unclear. The CDR3 has 13 amino acids. Looked up from germline, CDR1 is SGHTA and CDR2 is FQGNSA. V lost 5 bases and J lost 8, with 15 bases in between. The CDR3 region is CASSPPGGAGYTF. The CDR3 coding sequence is TGTGCCAGCAGCCCCCCTGGCGGTGCCGGCTACACCTTC.

The chain couples TRBV4-2 to TRBJ2-2; D unresolved. V was cut by 3 bases and J by 5 bases, with 4 bases left in between. Per the germline V gene, CDR1 is LGHNA and CDR2 is YNFKEQ. This CDR3 region has 12 residues. CDR3 nucleotide sequence: TGTGCCAGCAGCCACAGTACCGGGGAGCTGTTTTTT. It yields the protein CASSHSTGELFF.

This clone was seen a handful of times. The V call is TRBV10-3, the J call TRBJ2-1; 9 positions match TRBD1. The CDR3 loop spans 15 amino acids. V was pared by 3 bases and J by 5 bases, with 5 bases of the junction left unmatched. The germline gives CDR1 ENHRY, CDR2 SYGVKD. CDR3 in DNA: TGTGCCATCAGTGAATGGACAGGGGAAAACAATGAGCAGTTCTTC. It is translated as CAISEWTGENNEQFF.

V is TRBV28 and J is TRBJ2-5, with D possibly being TRBD2 (6 bases). Germline CDR1 reads MDHEN; CDR2 reads SYDVKM. The CDR3 covers 15 residues. Trimming took off 2 bases at V and 4 bases at J, with 14 bases between the two ends. CDR3 DNA: TGTGCCAGCAGTTTACTTGCGGGAAGCGGAGAGACCCAGTACTTC. It codes for CASSLLAGSGETQYF.

About this clone itself: This is likely an artifact of a read error, given a far larger clone one base away. Other DNA sequences within the sample encode an identical CDR3. The V and J genes are TRBV7-4 and TRBJ2-5, with 14 nucleotides matching TRBD2. V shed 6 bases, J shed 1 base, and the junction held 10 bases outside the gene matches. From germline, CDR1 is SGHVT and CDR2 SQSDAQ. The CDR3 is 18 residues long. CDR3 region: CASSPTSGRAGRQETQYF. The CDR3 DNA sequence: TGTGCCAGCAGTCCGACTAGCGGGAGGGCCGGTCGCCAAGAGACCCAGTACTTC.

The chain carries TRBV4-3 and TRBJ1-1; D gene unclear. Germline loops: CDR1 LGHNA, CDR2 YSLEER. Trimming stripped 0 bases from V and 10 bases from J, with 18 bases between. This CDR3 contains 15 residues. The CDR3 region has the DNA TGCGCCAGCAGCCAAGATTATTTCGGAAGATTGGGAGCTTTCTTT. It encodes CASSQDYFGRLGAFF.

This clone came up a few times. This chain uses TRBV29-1 with TRBJ2-3; 9 bases are a match to TRBD1. CDR3 length: 15 residues. CDR1 is SQVTM and CDR2 is ANQGSEA in the germline V gene. Losses at the gene ends were 1 base for V and 3 bases for J; bases not matched to a gene: 5. The CDR3 protein is CSVEVLGTGTDTQYF. The CDR3 DNA reads as TGCAGCGTTGAAGTCTTAGGGACAGGGACAGATACGCAGTATTTT.

V gene TRBV5-1 combines with J gene TRBJ1-5; D may be TRBD1 (5 bases). The CDR3 has 12 amino acids. Germline V gives CDR1 SGHRS, CDR2 YFSETQ. Trimming cost V 3 bases and J 6 bases, with 7 bases left between them. CDR3 protein: CASSWGGQPQHF. CDR3 sequence (DNA): TGCGCCAGCAGCTGGGGGGGTCAGCCCCAGCATTTT.

J is TRBJ2-6 and V is TRBV27; 10 bases map to TRBD1. Germline CDR1 MNHEY, CDR2 SMNVEV (reference sequence). The V and J ends lost 7 bases and 4 bases, in that order; junction bases with no gene match: 13. The CDR3 length is 18 residues. The CDR3 DNA reads as TGTGCCAGCATGGGACGCGACAGGGGGCTGGAAGGGGCCAACGTCCTGACTTTC. Its translation is CASMGRDRGLEGANVLTF.

The V gene is TRBV6-5, the J gene TRBJ2-1; D gene unclear. Germline assignment: CDR1 MNHEY and CDR2 SVGAGI. V was shortened by 8 bases and J by 7 bases, with 15 bases between the two germline ends. The CDR3 totals 13 residues. The CDR3 loop is CASGLSSVNEQFF. The CDR3 DNA reads TGTGCCAGCGGATTGAGCTCCGTAAATGAGCAGTTCTTC.

The CDR3 nucleotides read TGTGCCAGCAGTTCAAGTGAACAGGGTCGGCTGACTAACTATGGCTACACCTTC. Translation: CASSSSEQGRLTNYGYTF. The chain links TRBV28 to TRBJ1-2; a possible D gene is TRBD1 (6 bases). The CDR3 length is 18 residues. V was cut by 4 bases and J by 0 bases, with 21 bases left in between. Germline V gene data show CDR1 as MDHEN and CDR2 as SYDVKM.

The chain employs TRBV7-3 and TRBJ2-1; D may be TRBD2 (6 bases). The CDR3 is 15 residues long. Per the germline V gene, CDR1 is SGHTA and CDR2 is FQGTGA. V lost 5 bases and J lost 0, with 11 bases in between. CDR3 sequence: CASSPGSTSYNEQFF. The CDR3 DNA reads TGTGCCAGCAGCCCCGGGAGTACCTCCTACAATGAGCAGTTCTTC. The complete variable domain, with remaining parts taken from reference TRBV7-3 and TRBJ2-1, reads GAGVSQTPSNKVTEKGKYVELRCDPISGHTALYWYRQSLGQGPEFLIYFQGTGAADDSGLPNDRFFAVRPEGSVSTLKIQRTERGDSAVYLCASSPGSTSYNEQFFGPGTRLTVL.

This clone has a handful of counts. The chain carries TRBV27 and TRBJ2-7; maybe TRBD2 (5 bases). Trimming cost V 4 bases and J 6 bases, with 13 bases left between them. The germline gives CDR1 MNHEY, CDR2 SMNVEV (reference sequence). The CDR3 runs to 13 residues. This CDR3 is CASSSNLRAEQYF. Written as DNA, the CDR3 is TGTGCCAGCAGTTCCAACCTGCGGGCCGAGCAGTACTTC.

The chain couples TRBV29-1 to TRBJ2-2; 9 nucleotides match TRBD2. The length of the CDR3 is 15 residues. J gave up 4 bases and V 6 bases, and 9 bases lay outside the gene matches. The germline CDR1 and CDR2 sequences are SQVTM and ANQGSEA. CDR3 loop: CSVMGLAGSTGELFF. The CDR3 DNA follows: TGCAGCGTGATGGGCCTAGCGGGATCCACCGGGGAGCTGTTTTTT.

This chain links TRBV4-2 with TRBJ1-1; tentatively, D is TRBD1 (6 bases). The CDR3 totals 14 residues. CDR1 and CDR2 from the germline V gene are LGHNA and YNFKEQ. The germline V and J ends were trimmed by 4 bases and 7 bases, with 16 bases remaining between them. CDR3 loop: CASSPKGYRDEAFF. CDR3 nucleotide sequence: TGTGCCAGCAGCCCAAAGGGTTACAGGGATGAAGCTTTCTTT.

This clone was observed many times. This chain connects TRBV7-2 to TRBJ1-1; D ambiguous. Germline assignment: CDR1 SGHTA and CDR2 FQGNSA. There are 12 residues in the CDR3. Between the trimmed V and J ends, which lost 3 bases and 7 bases, there was a span of 9 bases. In DNA form, the CDR3 reads TGTGCCAGCAGCTTGGGGTTTTATGAAGCTTTCTTT. Amino acid sequence: CASSLGFYEAFF.

This clone was detected only a few times. This specimen includes other DNA sequences encoding the same CDR3. The V call is TRBV11-2, the J call TRBJ2-7; 8 bases agree with TRBD2. The germline gives CDR1 SGHAT, CDR2 FQNNGV. CDR3 length equals 14 residues. After removal of 3 bases from V and 4 bases from J, the junction contained 5 bases not matched to a gene. CDR3 loop: CASSLTSGSYEQYF. CDR3 DNA: TGTGCCAGCAGCTTGACGAGCGGGAGTTACGAGCAGTACTTC.

The rearrangement joins TRBV7-3 to TRBJ2-7; 7 bases are shared with TRBD1. V dropped 5 bases and J dropped 4; count of bases not matched to a gene: 5. Germline values: CDR1 SGHTA, CDR2 FQGTGA. The CDR3 extends over 13 amino acids. The CDR3 loop reads CASSLWTGYEQYF. Written as DNA, the CDR3 is TGTGCCAGCAGCCTATGGACAGGTTACGAGCAGTACTTC.

The CDR3 DNA sequence: TGTGCCAGCAGCTTAGTGACTAGCGGCTACAATGAGCAGTTCTTC. Translated, it gives CASSLVTSGYNEQFF. V gene TRBV7-6 combines with J gene TRBJ2-1; 9 nucleotides line up with TRBD2. CDR3 size: 15 residues. Germline trimming cut 1 base from V and 3 bases from J; bases unmatched to any gene: 1. Germline CDR1 SGHVS, CDR2 FNYEAQ.

The V call is TRBV28, the J call TRBJ2-1, with 9 bases lining up with TRBD1. From germline, CDR1 is MDHEN and CDR2 SYDVKM. This CDR3 spans 15 amino acids. The J segment lost 4 bases and the V segment lost 5 bases, leaving 6 bases of the junction unmatched. CDR3 in DNA: TGTGCCAGCAGTAAGCCGGGACAGGGTTACAATGAGCAGTTCTTC. It codes for CASSKPGQGYNEQFF. The whole variable domain, remainder taken from reference TRBV28 and TRBJ2-1, is DVKVTQSSRYLVKRTGEKVFLECVQDMDHENMFWYRQDPGLGLRLIYFSYDVKMKEKGDIPEGYSVSREKKERFSLILESASTNQTSMYLCASSKPGQGYNEQFFGPGTRLTVL.